The sequence of this T cell receptor (beta chain) was determined in a study of molecular identifiers for immune sequencing clone quantification. Study as a whole: Five portions were made in replicates from RNA of approximately 22,000 or 94,000 naive CD8 cells, and four underwent sequencing.

Whole-study results and caveats: Clones that exceeded 20 RNA copies held over 99% of effector molecules, yet under 1% in naive cells. Same-barcode identical TCR molecules could make highly expanded clones look smaller than they are. Spiked Jurkat TCR RNA originating from one cell could reportedly be identified amid more than 800,000 naive cells.

Comments on this clonotype: The antigen is unknown. This clone may be a read error of a much larger clone one base away.

TCRdb ran MiXCR on the PCR reads and lists one entry per CDR3 protein. Altogether more than 300,000 distinct CDR3 sequences are present, about a fifth being singletons, with the ten largest covering over 0.7%. Trimming cost V 7 bases and J 0 bases; bases outside gene matches: 9. The germline CDR1 and CDR2 sequences are MNHEY and SVGAGI. CDR3 length equals 15 residues. This TCR came from a human donor in good health. Some libraries in this study had Jurkat cell RNA spiked in. This chain links TRBV6-5 with TRBJ2-7; 7 bases match TRBD1. The sequencing sample was made of naive CD8+ T cells from blood, with Jurkat cell RNA spiked in. Stated subset: FACS-sorted CD8+CD4-CCR7+CD45RA+ naive T cells. CDR3 amino acids: CASIYMTGTSYEQYF. The DNA for the CDR3 is TGTGCCAGCATTTATATGACAGGGACCTCCTACGAGCAGTACTTC.